The 26 T cell receptor beta chains below were found in one sample sequenced in a study of shared clonotypes between healthy human individuals. In the naive CD8 group, cells lacked CD45RO and were positively selected for CCR7, so terminally differentiated effector memory CD45RA+ cells were left out. This table comes from immunoSEQ multiplex PCR, and its TCRdb copy is limited to in-frame clones, with some not included. The data show under 2,000,000 clones, roughly 94% seen once. Sequenced: naive CD8+ T cells sorted from blood. The receptors come from a man younger than 35 in good health.

Turning to this clone: Other DNA variants within this sample encode the same CDR3. This chain links TRBV9 with TRBJ2-5; D remains ambiguous. The CDR3 is 13 amino acids. The V and J ends lost 0 bases and 0 bases respectively, with 3 bases between them. Looked up from germline, CDR1 is SGDLS and CDR2 is YYNGEE. The CDR3 loop reads CASSVGYQETQYF. CDR3 nucleotides: TGTGCCAGCAGCGTAGGATACCAAGAGACCCAGTACTTC.

V usage is TRBV29-1 and J usage is TRBJ2-7, with 7 nucleotides matching TRBD2. The V gene end was trimmed by 4 bases and the J gene end by 4 bases; junction bases not matched to a gene: 7. Per germline, CDR1 SQVTM and CDR2 ANQGSEA. This CDR3 is 13 amino acids long. The CDR3 is CSVASGMIYEQYF. In nucleotides, the CDR3 is TGCAGCGTTGCCAGCGGGATGATTTACGAGCAGTACTTC.

This chain joins TRBV25-1 and TRBJ2-6; TRBD2 is a possible D gene (6 bases). This CDR3 has 16 residues. The germline CDR1 and CDR2 sequences are MGHDK and SYGVNS. Trimming pared 5 bases from V and 4 bases from J, leaving 15 bases between. The CDR3 here is CASSSEGGYGANVLTF. CDR3 nucleotide sequence: TGTGCCAGCAGTTCTGAAGGAGGGTACGGGGCCAACGTCCTGACTTTC.

This chain uses TRBV4-3 with TRBJ2-7; D might be TRBD1 (5 bases). The CDR3 length is 18 residues. Germline CDR1 LGHNA, CDR2 YSLEER. The V gene lost 1 base and the J gene lost 0 bases, with 19 bases spanning the gap. The CDR3 loop is CASSQASKGPESSYEQYF. Written as DNA, the CDR3 is TGCGCCAGCAGCCAAGCGAGTAAGGGGCCCGAGAGCTCCTACGAGCAGTACTTC.

For this clone: Other DNA sequences from this sample encode an identical CDR3 as well. The chain couples TRBV27 to TRBJ1-1, with D tentatively TRBD1 (5 bases). The CDR3 is 14 amino acids. Between the trimmed V and J ends, which lost 3 bases and 1 base, there was a span of 9 bases. Germline CDR1 is MNHEY and CDR2 is SMNVEV (reference sequence). The CDR3 sequence: CASSFQGGNTEAFF. The DNA of the CDR3 is TGTGCCAGCAGTTTCCAGGGAGGGAACACTGAAGCTTTCTTT.

This chain links TRBV28 with TRBJ2-7; D is unclear. The CDR3 covers 13 residues. V lost 6 bases and J lost 7, with 16 bases in between. Germline V lookup: CDR1 MDHEN, CDR2 SYDVKM. CDR3 coding DNA: TGTGCCAGCAGCCCCTTTCTGGCTGTAGAGCAGTACTTC. Encoded protein: CASSPFLAVEQYF.

This chain connects TRBV4-1 to TRBJ2-3; D is unresolved. CDR3 length: 16 residues. CDR1 is MGHRA, CDR2 YSYEKL, per germline. V lost 2 bases, J lost 1 base, and 13 bases lay in between. CDR3 amino acids: CASSQTLGIGTDTQYF. CDR3 bases: TGCGCCAGCAGCCAAACTTTGGGGATCGGCACAGATACGCAGTATTTT.

The chain links TRBV5-4 to TRBJ2-1; 8 positions agree with TRBD2. The germline gives CDR1 SGHNT, CDR2 YYREEE (reference sequence). V shed 0 bases and J 6 bases; nucleotides not matched to a gene: 8. The CDR3 consists of 16 residues. CDR3 DNA sequence: TGTGCCAGCAGCTTGGCCACGGGACTAGGGGGCAATGAGCAGTTCTTC. Amino acid sequence: CASSLATGLGGNEQFF.

The V gene is TRBV10-2, the J gene TRBJ1-6, with D unclear. The germline CDR1 and CDR2 sequences are WSHSY and SAAADI. The length of the CDR3 is 13 residues. V was shortened by 6 bases and J by 11 bases, with 14 bases between the two germline ends. CDR3 nucleotide sequence: TGCGCCAGCAGCCCAGGACCTCCTCCACCCCTCCACTTT. Translation gives CASSPGPPPPLHF.

This chain joins TRBV4-1 and TRBJ2-2; D is perhaps TRBD1 or TRBD2 (5 bases each). The CDR3 has 15 residues. Trimming pared 1 base from V and 5 bases from J, leaving 11 bases between. Germline V gives CDR1 MGHRA, CDR2 YSYEKL. The CDR3 sequence: CASSQGLGVTGELFF. The CDR3 region has the DNA TGCGCCAGCAGCCAAGGCTTGGGGGTAACCGGGGAGCTGTTTTTT.

There are a few counts of this clone. The chain joins TRBV5-4 to TRBJ1-2, with no clear D. Trimming stripped 2 bases from V and 0 bases from J, with 8 bases between. This CDR3 has 14 residues. Germline CDR1 SGHNT, CDR2 YYREEE (reference sequence). Written as DNA, the CDR3 is TGTGCCAGCAGCTTCCTGGGAGCTAACTATGGCTACACCTTC. Its protein is CASSFLGANYGYTF.

This clone has a single count. This chain uses TRBV29-1 with TRBJ2-7; D not resolved. The ends were cut back, 1 base at V and 2 bases at J, with 12 bases in the middle. The germline V gene has CDR1 SQVTM and CDR2 ANQGSEA. The CDR3 sequence is 14 residues long. The DNA for the CDR3 is TGCAGCGTTGAAGCGGGCGACGTCACCTACGAGCAGTACTTC. As protein: CSVEAGDVTYEQYF.

This rearrangement joins TRBV2 to TRBJ2-2, with no clear D. The germline V gene has CDR1 SNHLY and CDR2 FYNNEI. This CDR3 is 15 amino acids long. Deletions cut 3 bases from V and 5 bases from J, with 13 bases between. The CDR3 sequence is CASSDTFSSTGELFF. In DNA form, the CDR3 reads TGTGCCAGCAGTGATACGTTTAGCTCGACCGGGGAGCTGTTTTTT. The whole variable domain, filled in from reference TRBV2 and TRBJ2-2, reads EPEVTQTPSHQVTQMGQEVILRCVPISNHLYFYWYRQILGQKVEFLVSFYNNEISEKSEIFDDQFSVERPDGSNFTLKIRSTKLEDSAMYFCASSDTFSSTGELFFGEGSRLTVL.

This chain links TRBV7-2 with TRBJ2-7; tentatively, D is TRBD2 (6 bases). This CDR3 spans 12 amino acids. Trimming removed 7 bases at V and 5 bases at J, with 12 bases between. Per germline, CDR1 SGHTA and CDR2 FQGNSA. The CDR3 DNA reads TGTGCCAGCACCTTGGGGAGGAACGAGCAGTACTTC. It translates to CASTLGRNEQYF. Full variable domain (rest looked up from reference TRBV7-2 and TRBJ2-7): GAGVSQSPSNKVTEKGKDVELRCDPISGHTALYWYRQSLGQGLEFLIYFQGNSAPDKSGLPSDRFSAERTGGSVSTLTIQRTQQEDSAVYLCASTLGRNEQYFGPGTRLTVT.

The chain links TRBV14 to TRBJ1-1; D uncertain. V was trimmed by 4 bases and J by 3 bases, leaving 9 bases between them. The CDR3 runs 13 residues. Looked up from germline, CDR1 is SGHDN and CDR2 is FVKESK. CDR3 nucleotides: TGTGCCAGCAGCCGTCACGATTACACTGAAGCTTTCTTT. As protein: CASSRHDYTEAFF.

On this clone itself: The identical CDR3 is also encoded by other nucleotide sequences in the sample. The rearrangement joins TRBV10-2 to TRBJ1-5, with D unclear. V was pared by 2 bases and J by 7 bases, with 6 bases between. This CDR3 is 12 amino acids long. From germline, CDR1 is WSHSY and CDR2 SAAADI. CDR3 in DNA: TGCGCCAGCAGTGAGGGGAACCAGCCCCAGCATTTT. Translating it yields CASSEGNQPQHF.

Notes on this clone: The sample has other DNA sequences that encode this CDR3 too. CDR3 in amino acids: CASSQVSGGDYEQYF. DNA for the CDR3: TGCGCCAGCAGCCAAGTCAGCGGGGGTGACTACGAGCAGTACTTC. This chain uses TRBV4-1 with TRBJ2-7, with TRBD2 identical over 8 bases. After removal of 1 base from V and 3 bases from J, the junction contained 5 bases not matched to a gene. From germline, CDR1 is MGHRA and CDR2 YSYEKL. The CDR3 is made up of 15 amino acids.

In its sample, this clone was seen once. This chain links TRBV7-9 with TRBJ2-5, with a possible D match to TRBD2 (7 bases). V lost 5 bases to trimming and J lost 5 bases, with 24 bases between them. The CDR3 is 17 residues long. Germline V gene data show CDR1 as SEHNR and CDR2 as FQNEAQ (reference sequence). The CDR3 loop is CASSRSAGTREVETQYF. CDR3 DNA: TGTGCCAGCAGCAGATCCGCCGGGACACGGGAGGTCGAGACCCAGTACTTC.

The J gene is TRBJ2-2, the V gene TRBV5-6; D remains ambiguous. The CDR3 is made up of 13 amino acids. Trimming took off 4 bases at V and 1 base at J, with 5 bases between the two ends. From germline, CDR1 is SGHDT and CDR2 YYEEEE. The chain's CDR3 is CASSNENTGELFF. The CDR3 bases are TGTGCCAGCAGCAACGAGAACACCGGGGAGCTGTTTTTT.

This sequence joins TRBV6-1 and TRBJ1-1; 7 bases are shared with TRBD1. V shed 6 bases and J 1 base; nucleotides not matched to a gene: 5. CDR3 size: 14 residues. The germline CDR1 and CDR2 sequences are MNHNS and SASEGT. CDR3 sequence (DNA): TGTGCCAGCAGCGCCTACAGGGGGAACACTGAAGCTTTCTTT. Its translation: CASSAYRGNTEAFF.

Only one count was recorded for this clone. Within the sample, other DNA sequences also encode this same CDR3. The chain links TRBV11-1 to TRBJ2-2; D remains ambiguous. Trimming took off 1 base at V and 4 bases at J, with 4 bases between the two ends. The CDR3 sequence is 13 residues long. Germline CDR1 and CDR2: SGHAT and FQDESV (reference sequence). DNA for the CDR3: TGTGCCAGCAGCTTAGGGAGCACCGGGGAGCTGTTTTTT. Translated: CASSLGSTGELFF.

The chain has TRBV6-5 and TRBJ1-1; no clear D. Per the germline V gene, CDR1 is MNHEY and CDR2 is SVGAGI. Trimming took 6 bases from V and 0 from J, leaving 8 bases between them. The CDR3 runs 13 residues. CDR3: CASRLTMNTEAFF. CDR3 in DNA: TGTGCCAGCAGGCTAACAATGAACACTGAAGCTTTCTTT.

The rearrangement links TRBV7-9 to TRBJ2-5; unclear D gene. Trimming removed 5 bases at V and 7 bases at J, with 11 bases between. The germline V gene encodes CDR1 SEHNR and CDR2 FQNEAQ (reference sequence). This CDR3 has 12 amino acids. The CDR3: CASSPGSSTQYF. DNA of the CDR3: TGTGCCAGCAGCCCGGGTAGTTCGACCCAGTACTTC.

The gene calls are TRBV6-5 and TRBJ2-3; 7 bases align to TRBD1. Germline CDR1 is MNHEY and CDR2 is SVGAGI. V shed 6 bases, J shed 2 bases, and the junction held 5 bases outside the gene matches. The CDR3 extends over 14 amino acids. CDR3 residues: CASRGDSSTDTQYF. The CDR3 DNA reads as TGTGCCAGCAGAGGGGACAGCTCCACAGATACGCAGTATTTT.

For the CDR3, the DNA is TGTGCCAGCAGCCTAGAGGACAGCTCTGGAAACACCATATATTTT. Its translation is CASSLEDSSGNTIYF. J is TRBJ1-3 and V is TRBV7-8; D may be TRBD1 (6 bases). The CDR3 has 15 amino acids. In germline, CDR1 is SGHVS, CDR2 FQNEAQ. Trimming removed 5 bases at V and 0 bases at J, with 11 bases between.

The rearrangement uses TRBV10-1 and TRBJ1-2; 8 bases are a match to TRBD1. CDR1 WNHNN and CDR2 SYGVQD come from the germline V gene (reference sequence). V lost 2 bases and J lost 4; bases outside the gene matches: 0. This CDR3 has 13 amino acids. DNA of the CDR3: TGCGCCAGCAGTGAGACAGGGGGCTATGGCTACACCTTC. This sequence encodes CASSETGGYGYTF.